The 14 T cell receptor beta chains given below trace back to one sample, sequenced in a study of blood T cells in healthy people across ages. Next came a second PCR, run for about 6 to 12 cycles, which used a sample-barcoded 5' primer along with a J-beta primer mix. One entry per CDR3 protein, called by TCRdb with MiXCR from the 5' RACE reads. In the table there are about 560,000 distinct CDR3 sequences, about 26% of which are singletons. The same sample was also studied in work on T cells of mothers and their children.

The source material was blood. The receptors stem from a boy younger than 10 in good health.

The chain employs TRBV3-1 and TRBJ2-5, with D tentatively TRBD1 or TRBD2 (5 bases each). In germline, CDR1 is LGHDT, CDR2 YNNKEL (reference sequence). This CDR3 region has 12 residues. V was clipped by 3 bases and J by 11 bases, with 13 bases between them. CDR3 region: CASSQGDQPQYF. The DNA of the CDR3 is TGTGCCAGCAGCCAGGGGGACCAGCCACAGTACTTC.

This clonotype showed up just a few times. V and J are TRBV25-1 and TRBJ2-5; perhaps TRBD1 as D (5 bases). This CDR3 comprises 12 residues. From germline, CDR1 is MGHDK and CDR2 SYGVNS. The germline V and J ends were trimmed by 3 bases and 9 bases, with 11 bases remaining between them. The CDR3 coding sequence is TGTGCCAGCAGTGACAGGCAAGGGGCCCAGTACTTC. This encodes CASSDRQGAQYF.

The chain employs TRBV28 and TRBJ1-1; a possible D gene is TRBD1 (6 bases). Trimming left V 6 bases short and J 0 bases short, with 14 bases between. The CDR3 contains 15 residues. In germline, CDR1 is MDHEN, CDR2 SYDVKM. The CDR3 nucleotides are TGTGCCAGCAGGACCGCAACAGGGATGAACACTGAAGCTTTCTTT. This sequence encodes CASRTATGMNTEAFF.

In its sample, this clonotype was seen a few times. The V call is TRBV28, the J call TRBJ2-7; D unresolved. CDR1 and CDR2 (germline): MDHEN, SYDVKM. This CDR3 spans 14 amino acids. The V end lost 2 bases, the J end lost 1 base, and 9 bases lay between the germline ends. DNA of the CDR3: TGTGCCAGCAGTTTAGCGGACCCTTCCTACGAGCAGTACTTC. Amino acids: CASSLADPSYEQYF.

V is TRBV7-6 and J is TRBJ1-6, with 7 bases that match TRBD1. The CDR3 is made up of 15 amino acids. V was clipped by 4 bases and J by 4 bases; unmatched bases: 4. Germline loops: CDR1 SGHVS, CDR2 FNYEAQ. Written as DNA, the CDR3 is TGTGCCAGCAGCTCCGACAGGGATTATAATTCACCCCTCCACTTT. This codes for CASSSDRDYNSPLHF.

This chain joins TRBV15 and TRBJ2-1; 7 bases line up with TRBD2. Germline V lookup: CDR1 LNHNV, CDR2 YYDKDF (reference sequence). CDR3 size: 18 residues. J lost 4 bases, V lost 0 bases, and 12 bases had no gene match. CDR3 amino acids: CATSRDPMASGSYNEQFF. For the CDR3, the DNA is TGTGCCACCAGCAGAGACCCCATGGCTAGCGGTAGTTACAATGAGCAGTTCTTC.

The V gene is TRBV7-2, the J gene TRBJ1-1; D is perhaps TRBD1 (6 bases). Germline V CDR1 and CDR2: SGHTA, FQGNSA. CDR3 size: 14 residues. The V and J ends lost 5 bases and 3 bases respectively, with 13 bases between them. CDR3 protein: CASSKNRDYTEAFF. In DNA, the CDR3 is TGTGCCAGCAGCAAAAACAGGGACTACACTGAAGCTTTCTTT.

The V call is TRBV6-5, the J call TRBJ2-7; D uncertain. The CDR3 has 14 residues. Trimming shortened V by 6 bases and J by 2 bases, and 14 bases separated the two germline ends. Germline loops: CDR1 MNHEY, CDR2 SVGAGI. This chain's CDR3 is CASSAQQPTYEQYF. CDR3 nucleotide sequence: TGTGCCAGCAGCGCCCAACAGCCGACCTACGAGCAGTACTTC.

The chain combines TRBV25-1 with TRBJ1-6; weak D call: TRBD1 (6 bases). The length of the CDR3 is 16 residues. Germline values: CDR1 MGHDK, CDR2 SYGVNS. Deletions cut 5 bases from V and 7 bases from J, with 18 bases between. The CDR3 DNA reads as TGTGCCAGCAGTCGGGCCGGGACACCTCAAAATTCACCCCTCCACTTT. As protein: CASSRAGTPQNSPLHF.

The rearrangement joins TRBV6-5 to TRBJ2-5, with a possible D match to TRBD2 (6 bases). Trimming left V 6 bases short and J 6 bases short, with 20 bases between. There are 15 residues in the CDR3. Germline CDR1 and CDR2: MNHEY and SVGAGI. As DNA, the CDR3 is TGTGCCAGCAGGCGGGACTCTTCTGAGGCACAGACCCAGTACTTC. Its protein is CASRRDSSEAQTQYF.

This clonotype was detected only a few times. CDR3 DNA: TGTGCCAGCAGTGCGGCTAGCGGGGGGCTAGATACGCAGTATTTT. Its protein is CASSAASGGLDTQYF. The chain uses TRBV6-4 and TRBJ2-3, with TRBD2 matching over 11 bases. Germline loops: CDR1 MRHNA, CDR2 SNTAGT. The CDR3 has 15 residues. V lost 4 bases, J lost 5 bases, and 5 bases stayed unmatched.

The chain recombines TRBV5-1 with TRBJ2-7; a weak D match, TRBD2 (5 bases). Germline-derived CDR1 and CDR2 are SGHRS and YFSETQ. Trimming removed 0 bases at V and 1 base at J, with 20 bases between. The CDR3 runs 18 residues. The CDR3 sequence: CASSLAPRGSGKSYEQYF. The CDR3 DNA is TGCGCCAGCAGCTTGGCCCCGCGTGGCAGCGGCAAGTCCTACGAGCAGTACTTC. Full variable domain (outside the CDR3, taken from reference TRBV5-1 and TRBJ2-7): KAGVTQTPRYLIKTRGQQVTLSCSPISGHRSVSWYQQTPGQGLQFLFEYFSETQRNKGNFPGRFSGRQFSNSRSEMNVSTLELGDSALYLCASSLAPRGSGKSYEQYFGPGTRLTVT.

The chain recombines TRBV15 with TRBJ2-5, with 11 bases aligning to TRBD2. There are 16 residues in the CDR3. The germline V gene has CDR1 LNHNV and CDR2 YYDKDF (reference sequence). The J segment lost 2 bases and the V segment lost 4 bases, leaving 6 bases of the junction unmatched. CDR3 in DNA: TGTGCCACCAGCATTCCGGGACTAGCGGTACAAGAGACCCAGTACTTC. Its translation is CATSIPGLAVQETQYF.

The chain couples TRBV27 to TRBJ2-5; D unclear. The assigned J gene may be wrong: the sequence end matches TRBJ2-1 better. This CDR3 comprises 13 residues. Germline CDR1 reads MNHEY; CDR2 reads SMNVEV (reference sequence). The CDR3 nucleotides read TGTGCCAGCAGTTTTGAGGCGGACAATGAGCAGTTCTTC. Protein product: CASSFEADNEQFF.